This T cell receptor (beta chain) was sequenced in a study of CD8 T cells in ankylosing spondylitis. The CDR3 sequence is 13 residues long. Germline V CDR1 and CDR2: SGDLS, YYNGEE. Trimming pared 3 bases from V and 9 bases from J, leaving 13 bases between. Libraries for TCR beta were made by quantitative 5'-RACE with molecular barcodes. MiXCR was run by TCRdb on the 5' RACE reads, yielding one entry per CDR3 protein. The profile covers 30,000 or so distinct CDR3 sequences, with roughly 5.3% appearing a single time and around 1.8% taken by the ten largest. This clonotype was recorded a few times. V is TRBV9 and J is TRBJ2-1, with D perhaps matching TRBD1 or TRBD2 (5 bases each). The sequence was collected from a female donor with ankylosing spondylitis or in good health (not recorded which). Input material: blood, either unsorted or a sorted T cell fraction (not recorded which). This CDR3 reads CASSEVRDGEQFF. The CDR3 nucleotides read TGTGCCAGCAGCGAGGTTAGGGACGGTGAGCAGTTCTTC.